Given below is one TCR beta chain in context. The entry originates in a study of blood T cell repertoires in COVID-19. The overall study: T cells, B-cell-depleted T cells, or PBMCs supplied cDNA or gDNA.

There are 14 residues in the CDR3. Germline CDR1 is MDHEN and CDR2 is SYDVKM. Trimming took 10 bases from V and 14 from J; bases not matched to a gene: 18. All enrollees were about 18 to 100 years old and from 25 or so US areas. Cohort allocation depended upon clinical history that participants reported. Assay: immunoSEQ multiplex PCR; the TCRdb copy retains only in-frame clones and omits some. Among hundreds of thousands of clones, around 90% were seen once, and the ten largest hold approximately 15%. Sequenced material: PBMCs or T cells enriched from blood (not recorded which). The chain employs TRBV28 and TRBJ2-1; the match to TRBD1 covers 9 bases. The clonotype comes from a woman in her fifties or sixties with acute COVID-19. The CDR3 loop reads CATFPSTGGKDEFF. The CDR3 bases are TGTGCCACCTTCCCCTCGACAGGGGGGAAGGATGAGTTCTTC.